This T cell receptor (beta chain) was sequenced for a study of early T cells in non-severe SARS-CoV-2 infection. Overall study: Sequenced bulk RNA came from whole blood that was unsorted, and chains were unpaired. Study-level results: Matching with VDJdb favored anti-spike CD8 responses (missing private and CD4 specificities).

CDR1 DFQATT and CDR2 SNEGSKA come from the germline V gene (reference sequence). After removal of 3 bases from V and 1 base from J, the junction contained 3 bases not matched to a gene. The CDR3 is made up of 14 amino acids. This clonotype showed up many times. Its cognate antigen is unknown. Individual cDNA molecules were tagged with unique molecular identifiers, the study reported. Via MiXCR, TCRdb re-called the 5' RACE reads, giving one row per CDR3 protein. The data hold tens of thousands of distinct CDR3 sequences, with 12% observed a single time. The clonotype was recovered from an adult who was a healthcare worker with PCR-confirmed SARS-CoV-2 infection or an uninfected control (not recorded which). Sequencing was carried out using whole blood. This chain connects TRBV20-1 to TRBJ2-3, with 8 positions matching TRBD2. The CDR3 sequence: CSARVTSGTDTQYF. CDR3 nucleotides: TGCAGTGCTAGGGTGACTAGCGGCACAGATACGCAGTATTTT.